These 11 T cell receptor beta chains came from one sample sequenced in a study of cytomegalovirus exposure and HLA in healthy donors. It was with 60 Vbeta and 13 Jbeta primers that the PCR ran. Libraries were prepared by immunoSEQ multiplex PCR; TCRdb keeps only in-frame clonotypes and omits some of them. This table has 150,000 to 200,000 clones, roughly three quarters appearing once. The source material was PBMCs. These receptors came from a male donor in good health and CMV-seronegative.

This chain connects TRBV28 to TRBJ2-7, with 7 bases that match TRBD2. Per the germline V gene, CDR1 is MDHEN and CDR2 is SYDVKM. This CDR3 is 14 amino acids long. The V and J ends lost 3 bases and 0 bases, in that order; junction bases with no gene match: 2. Here the CDR3 DNA reads TGTGCCAGCAGTTTTGGGGGGGTCTCCTACGAGCAGTACTTC. This codes for CASSFGGVSYEQYF.

This rearrangement joins TRBV28 to TRBJ1-5, with D perhaps TRBD1 (5 bases). This CDR3 region has 16 residues. Germline V lookup: CDR1 MDHEN, CDR2 SYDVKM. The V gene lost 0 bases and the J gene lost 1 base, with 10 bases spanning the gap. This chain's CDR3 is CASSLWGQGSNQPQHF. The CDR3 region has the DNA TGTGCCAGCAGTTTATGGGGCCAGGGAAGCAATCAGCCCCAGCATTTT.

V gene TRBV21-1 combines with J gene TRBJ2-1; whether TRBD2, the table's D call, matches the DNA was not checked. TRBV21-1 is a pseudogene locus. This CDR3 comprises 17 residues. CDR3 protein: CASSKSDRGPGSYEQFF. The DNA for the CDR3 is TGTGCCAGCAGCAAGTCTGACCGAGGGCCGGGTAGCTATGAGCAGTTCTTC.

The rearrangement joins TRBV7-9 to TRBJ2-2; D is perhaps TRBD1 (6 bases). The V and J ends lost 5 bases and 1 base respectively, with 11 bases between them. The CDR3 runs 15 residues. From germline, CDR1 is SEHNR and CDR2 FQNEAQ (reference sequence). Here the CDR3 reads CASSRRTENTGELFF. Here the CDR3 DNA reads TGTGCCAGCAGCCGCCGGACAGAGAACACCGGGGAGCTGTTTTTT.

In this sample, this clone turned up once. The genes are TRBV28 and TRBJ1-2; no clear D. In germline, CDR1 is MDHEN, CDR2 SYDVKM. The CDR3 is 13 residues long. The V and J ends lost 3 bases and 8 bases respectively, with 13 bases between them. CDR3 nucleotide sequence: TGTGCCAGCAGTTTGAATACGTACTGGGGCTACACCTTC. This sequence encodes CASSLNTYWGYTF.

The genes are TRBV6-1 and TRBJ2-7, with 7 bases fitting TRBD2. Germline CDR1 and CDR2: MNHNS and SASEGT. The trim removed 7 bases at V and 2 bases at J, leaving 11 bases unmatched. CDR3 size: 15 residues. The CDR3 spells CASTEGGDGPYEQYF. DNA for the CDR3: TGTGCCAGCACTGAGGGAGGGGACGGCCCCTACGAGCAGTACTTC.

The chain joins TRBV7-3 to TRBJ2-1, with a tentative D call TRBD2 (6 bases). The CDR3 runs to 15 residues. Germline values: CDR1 SGHTA, CDR2 FQGTGA. Trimming shortened V by 5 bases and J by 4 bases, and 15 bases separated the two germline ends. CDR3 sequence: CASSPLGGAYNEQFF. The CDR3 DNA sequence: TGTGCCAGCAGCCCACTAGGAGGGGCATACAATGAGCAGTTCTTC.

CDR3 region: CASSLASSSNYGYTF. The CDR3 DNA reads TGTGCCAGCAGCTTAGCCTCCAGTTCTAACTATGGCTACACCTTC. V usage is TRBV7-2 and J usage is TRBJ1-2; D remains unclear. From germline, CDR1 is SGHTA and CDR2 FQGNSA. The CDR3 loop spans 15 amino acids. V was shortened by 0 bases and J by 0 bases, with 8 bases between the two germline ends.

The V call is TRBV10-3, the J call TRBJ1-1, with 7 bases aligning to TRBD1. The CDR3 has 14 residues. The ends lost 8 bases at V and 1 base at J; junction bases unmatched: 7. Germline assignment: CDR1 ENHRY and CDR2 SYGVKD. This chain's CDR3 is CAIQKTGPNTEAFF. The CDR3 bases are TGTGCCATCCAGAAGACAGGGCCGAACACTGAAGCTTTCTTT.

The V call is TRBV9, the J call TRBJ2-6; no firm D call. Trimming shortened V by 3 bases and J by 5 bases, and 9 bases separated the two germline ends. Germline lookup yields CDR1 SGDLS and CDR2 YYNGEE. CDR3 length: 14 amino acids. The CDR3 region is CASSGTTWANVLTF. The CDR3 DNA reads TGTGCCAGCAGCGGTACGACTTGGGCCAACGTCCTGACTTTC.

This chain connects TRBV9 to TRBJ2-1; 7 nucleotides match TRBD2. Germline CDR1 is SGDLS and CDR2 is YYNGEE. V trimming: 0 bases; J trimming: 1 base; junction bases outside the gene matches: 4. The CDR3 runs to 16 residues. CDR3 bases: TGTGCCAGCAGCGTAGGCGGGAGCAGTTCCTACAATGAGCAGTTCTTC. This codes for CASSVGGSSSYNEQFF.